The next 23 T cell receptor beta chains were all read from a single sample in a study of blood T cell repertoires in COVID-19. TCRdb's copy holds only in-frame clones and misses some; the assay was immunoSEQ multiplex PCR. The table has 200,000 to 250,000 clones, about 85% seen once. Sequences were obtained from peripheral blood. The source is a woman younger than 35 who had recovered from COVID-19.

The chain is built from TRBV25-1 and TRBJ2-5; TRBD1 agrees at 7 bases. The CDR3 has 14 amino acids. Trimming took 6 bases from V and 1 from J; bases not matched to a gene: 5. The V gene's germline CDR1 is MGHDK and CDR2 SYGVNS. The CDR3: CASRRTGAQETQYF. In nucleotides, the CDR3 is TGTGCCAGCAGAAGGACAGGCGCCCAAGAGACCCAGTACTTC.

The genes are TRBV7-9 and TRBJ2-1, with 13 bases that match TRBD2. CDR1 is SEHNR and CDR2 is FQNEAQ in the germline V gene (reference sequence). CDR3 length: 17 residues. After removal of 5 bases from V and 4 bases from J, the junction contained 8 bases not matched to a gene. DNA of the CDR3: TGTGCCAGCAGCCCAAGGACTAGCGGGAGAATGTACAATGAGCAGTTCTTC. Amino acid sequence: CASSPRTSGRMYNEQFF. The whole variable domain, remainder taken from reference TRBV7-9 and TRBJ2-1, is DTGVSQNPRHKITKRGQNVTFRCDPISEHNRLYWYRQTLGQGPEFLTYFQNEAQLEKSRLLSDRFSAERPKGSFSTLEIQRTEQGDSAMYLCASSPRTSGRMYNEQFFGPGTRLTVL.

The chain joins TRBV9 to TRBJ2-1; D not resolved. This CDR3 is built from 11 residues. CDR1 SGDLS and CDR2 YYNGEE come from the germline V gene. The V gene lost 0 bases and the J gene lost 10 bases, with 5 bases spanning the gap. The CDR3 is CASSVDEEQFF. The DNA of the CDR3 is TGTGCCAGCAGCGTAGATGAGGAGCAGTTCTTC.

The chain has TRBV4-2 and TRBJ2-4, with D tentatively TRBD2 (6 bases). The V end was cut by 1 base, the J end by 0 bases, with 7 bases between. CDR3 size: 15 residues. CDR1 and CDR2 (germline): LGHNA, YNFKEQ. CDR3 in amino acids: CASSQAGVAKNIQYF. The CDR3 DNA follows: TGTGCCAGCAGCCAAGCGGGGGTAGCCAAAAACATTCAGTACTTC.

This sequence joins TRBV9 and TRBJ1-2; 7 bases are shared with TRBD1. The CDR3 contains 14 residues. Germline CDR1 and CDR2: SGDLS and YYNGEE. V lost 0 bases and J lost 2; bases outside the gene matches: 1. The CDR3 nucleotides read TGTGCCAGCAGCGTAGGGGGACAGAACTATGGCTACACCTTC. Protein product: CASSVGGQNYGYTF.

This chain connects TRBV29-1 to TRBJ1-3; 7 nucleotides line up with TRBD1. The germline gives CDR1 SQVTM, CDR2 ANQGSEA. V was clipped by 6 bases and J by 4 bases; unmatched bases: 6. This CDR3 region has 13 residues. CDR3 residues: CSVEQGSGNTIYF. The CDR3 coding sequence is TGCAGCGTGGAACAGGGGAGCGGAAACACCATATATTTT.

The chain couples TRBV9 to TRBJ2-3; D unresolved. Trimming left V 2 bases short and J 2 bases short, with 9 bases between. CDR3 length: 14 amino acids. The germline CDR1 and CDR2 sequences are SGDLS and YYNGEE. The DNA of the CDR3 is TGTGCCAGCAGCGTGTCCAGCGACACAGATACGCAGTATTTT. Residues: CASSVSSDTDTQYF.

The chain combines TRBV7-9 with TRBJ1-3, with D possibly being TRBD1 (6 bases). CDR3 length: 14 residues. V lost 5 bases to trimming and J lost 2 bases, with 10 bases between them. Germline CDR1 and CDR2: SEHNR and FQNEAQ (reference sequence). The CDR3 coding sequence is TGTGCCAGCAGCATCGGGACAACTGGAAACACCATATATTTT. It is translated as CASSIGTTGNTIYF.

The gene calls are TRBV3-1 (or the pseudogene TRBV3-2) and TRBJ2-1, with TRBD2 identical over 13 bases. Germline V gene data show CDR1 as LGHDT and CDR2 as YNNKEL (reference sequence). V lost 4 bases to trimming and J lost 7 bases; unmatched junction nucleotides: 1. The length of the CDR3 is 14 residues. The CDR3 DNA reads as TGTGCCAGCAGCCGGACTAGCGGGAGTAATGAGCAGTTCTTC. This translates into CASSRTSGSNEQFF.

This sequence joins TRBV19 and TRBJ1-5; a weak D match, TRBD1 (6 bases). The V end lost 4 bases, the J end lost 4 bases, and 11 bases lay between the germline ends. Germline V gives CDR1 LNHDA, CDR2 SQIVND (reference sequence). This CDR3 region has 14 residues. The CDR3 coding sequence is TGTGCCAGTAGTACAACAGGGTATAATCAGCCCCAGCATTTT. Translated, it gives CASSTTGYNQPQHF.

The chain links TRBV6-6 to TRBJ1-2; perhaps TRBD1 as D (6 bases). CDR3 length: 13 amino acids. V was clipped by 2 bases and J by 6 bases, with 10 bases between them. Germline assignment: CDR1 MNHNY and CDR2 SVGAGI (reference sequence). Here the CDR3 reads CASSYGGGDGYTF. The DNA of the CDR3 is TGTGCCAGCAGTTACGGGGGCGGCGATGGCTACACCTTC.

The chain has TRBV18 and TRBJ2-1; D is uncertain. Germline lookup yields CDR1 KGHSH and CDR2 LQKENI. Trimming stripped 3 bases from V and 8 bases from J, with 20 bases between. The CDR3 has 16 residues. The CDR3 reads CASSPRQAFIWDEQFF. CDR3 coding DNA: TGTGCCAGCTCACCCCGCCAAGCGTTCATCTGGGATGAGCAGTTCTTC. Full variable domain (rest looked up from reference TRBV18 and TRBJ2-1): NAGVMQNPRHLVRRRGQEARLRCSPMKGHSHVYWYRQLPEEGLKFMVYLQKENIIDESGMPKERFSAEFPKEGPSILRIQQVVRGDSAAYFCASSPRQAFIWDEQFFGPGTRLTVL.

This rearrangement joins TRBV5-1 to TRBJ2-7; D perhaps matches TRBD1 (6 bases). This CDR3 contains 16 residues. Trimming left V 0 bases short and J 2 bases short, with 15 bases between. CDR1 is SGHRS, CDR2 YFSETQ, per germline. The CDR3 loop is CASSLAPLDSPYEQYF. The CDR3 coding sequence is TGCGCCAGCAGCTTGGCCCCCTTGGACAGTCCCTACGAGCAGTACTTC.

This sequence joins TRBV4-3 and TRBJ1-5; perhaps TRBD1 as D (5 bases). The CDR3 has 15 amino acids. The germline V gene encodes CDR1 LGHNA and CDR2 YSLEER. V shed 0 bases and J shed 1 base, with 7 bases lying between them. CDR3 amino acids: CASSQDQGSNQPQHF. The CDR3 nucleotides are TGCGCCAGCAGCCAAGATCAGGGAAGCAATCAGCCCCAGCATTTT.

This sequence joins TRBV12-3 or TRBV12-4 and TRBJ1-3; D call uncertain. The CDR3 loop spans 11 amino acids. V was trimmed by 2 bases and J by 8 bases, leaving 4 bases between them. This CDR3 reads CASSLSDTIYF. Written as DNA, the CDR3 is TGTGCCAGCAGTTTATCCGACACCATATATTTT.

The chain joins TRBV27 to TRBJ2-1; D is perhaps TRBD2 (5 bases). Germline V gene sequence: CDR1 MNHEY, CDR2 SMNVEV (reference sequence). The CDR3 runs 15 residues. The ends were cut back, 6 bases at V and 0 bases at J, with 12 bases in the middle. The CDR3: CASSLGTSSYNEQFF. The CDR3 DNA is TGTGCCAGCAGCCTAGGTACTAGCTCCTACAATGAGCAGTTCTTC.

The chain employs TRBV5-1 and TRBJ1-4; TRBD1 matches 9 bases. The V and J ends lost 7 bases and 8 bases, in that order; junction bases with no gene match: 12. Germline CDR1 SGHRS, CDR2 YFSETQ. This CDR3 contains 15 residues. The CDR3 nucleotides read TGCGCCAGCTCCTGGGTCGGGACAGGGAAAGAAAAACTGTTTTTT. This translates into CASSWVGTGKEKLFF.

The chain is built from TRBV5-1 and TRBJ2-3, with D possibly matching TRBD2 (6 bases). Germline V gene lookup returns CDR1 SGHRS and CDR2 YFSETQ. Trimming left V 6 bases short and J 6 bases short, with 20 bases between. This CDR3 has 15 amino acids. CDR3 sequence: CASNLLAPLRDTQYF. The CDR3 coding sequence is TGCGCCAGCAATCTACTAGCTCCCCTTCGGGATACGCAGTATTTT.

J is TRBJ2-5 and V is TRBV18; no definite D call. This CDR3 contains 12 residues. Between the trimmed V and J ends, which lost 4 bases and 2 bases, there was a span of 5 bases. CDR1 KGHSH and CDR2 LQKENI come from the germline V gene. CDR3 in DNA: TGTGCCAGCTCACGGCAACAAGAGACCCAGTACTTC. It codes for CASSRQQETQYF. The whole variable domain, filled in from reference TRBV18 and TRBJ2-5, reads NAGVMQNPRHLVRRRGQEARLRCSPMKGHSHVYWYRQLPEEGLKFMVYLQKENIIDESGMPKERFSAEFPKEGPSILRIQQVVRGDSAAYFCASSRQQETQYFGPGTRLLVL.

The rearrangement links TRBV7-9 to TRBJ1-3; TRBD1 is a possible D gene (6 bases). CDR1 and CDR2 from the germline V gene are SEHNR and FQNEAQ (reference sequence). The CDR3 loop spans 15 amino acids. V lost 5 bases to trimming and J lost 0 bases, with 11 bases between them. This CDR3 is CASSPGQSSGNTIYF. The CDR3 region has the DNA TGTGCCAGCAGCCCCGGACAGAGCTCTGGAAACACCATATATTTT.

The chain uses TRBV25-1 and TRBJ2-7; TRBD1 matches 7 bases. Germline values: CDR1 MGHDK, CDR2 SYGVNS. Unmatched junction bases numbered 6, after V lost 4 bases and J lost 3 bases. The CDR3 loop spans 14 amino acids. Here the CDR3 reads CASSGQGQGYEQYF. CDR3 bases: TGTGCCAGCAGTGGACAGGGTCAAGGCTACGAGCAGTACTTC.

This clone was seen a handful of times. J is TRBJ2-5 and V is TRBV9; 10 bases align to TRBD2. The CDR3 loop spans 14 amino acids. Germline CDR1 SGDLS, CDR2 YYNGEE. The V segment lost 6 bases and the J segment 5 bases; nucleotides outside the gene matches: 7. Here the CDR3 reads CASTPSGRGETQYF. In nucleotides, the CDR3 is TGTGCCAGCACCCCCAGCGGGAGGGGGGAGACCCAGTACTTC.

The chain employs TRBV14 and TRBJ2-7; 7 bases are a match to TRBD2. V lost 1 base to trimming and J lost 2 bases; unmatched junction nucleotides: 2. The germline gives CDR1 SGHDN, CDR2 FVKESK. There are 14 residues in the CDR3. The CDR3 reads CASSQGLAAYEQYF. CDR3 DNA: TGTGCCAGCAGCCAAGGGCTAGCGGCCTACGAGCAGTACTTC.